The T cell receptor beta chain under discussion was sequenced for a study of blood T cells in healthy people across ages. Primers used in a second PCR of about 6 to 11 cycles were a sample-barcoded 5' primer and a J-beta primer mix. One entry per CDR3 protein results from TCRdb running MiXCR on the 5' RACE reads. The table lists nearly 800,000 distinct CDR3 sequences, approximately 25% of them singletons. Trimming stripped 5 bases from V and 5 bases from J, with 15 bases between. The CDR3 has 14 residues. Germline-derived CDR1 and CDR2 are SGHTA and FQGNSA. This clonotype was observed a few times. The sample also formed part of further work on T cells of mothers and their children.

This chain joins TRBV7-2 and TRBJ1-2, with D perhaps matching TRBD1 (6 bases). This receptor was taken from a boy between 10 and 17 years old in good health. Material for sequencing was blood. DNA of the CDR3: TGTGCCAGCAGCGAAGGACTAAGGGGGTATGGCTACACCTTC. Translated: CASSEGLRGYGYTF. The full variable domain, completed using reference TRBV7-2 and TRBJ1-2, is GAGVSQSPSNKVTEKGKDVELRCDPISGHTALYWYRQSLGQGLEFLIYFQGNSAPDKSGLPSDRFSAERTGGSVSTLTIQRTQQEDSAVYLCASSEGLRGYGYTFGSGTRLTVV.